One sample yielded the 18 T cell receptor beta chains listed below, sequenced in a study of blood T cell repertoires in COVID-19. Measured with immunoSEQ multiplex PCR; TCRdb has only the in-frame clones, and not every one. This repertoire shows hundreds of thousands of clones, 89% found once; its top ten account for over 8.5%. The material sequenced was peripheral blood. Receptors originate from a woman aged 25 to 39 with COVID-19, enrolled during active disease.

A word on this clone: The same CDR3 can be traced to other DNA sequences in this sample. The CDR3: CASSLAGFLDEQYF. The CDR3 bases are TGCGCCAGCAGCTTAGCAGGGTTTCTCGACGAGCAGTACTTC. The chain has TRBV5-1 and TRBJ2-7; D perhaps matches TRBD1 (5 bases). The CDR3 sequence is 14 residues long. Looked up from germline, CDR1 is SGHRS and CDR2 is YFSETQ. The V and J ends lost 2 bases and 5 bases respectively, with 14 bases between them.

This chain connects TRBV7-8 to TRBJ1-1, with TRBD1 matching 8 bases. The V segment lost 4 bases and the J segment 4 bases; nucleotides outside the gene matches: 8. Germline V gives CDR1 SGHVS, CDR2 FQNEAQ. The CDR3 runs 15 residues. CDR3: CASSYRQGLSTEAFF. The CDR3 DNA reads as TGTGCCAGCAGCTACCGACAGGGGTTGAGCACTGAAGCTTTCTTT. The full variable domain, completed using reference TRBV7-8 and TRBJ1-1, is GAGVSQSPRYKVAKRGQDVALRCDPISGHVSLFWYQQALGQGPEFLTYFQNEAQLDKSGLPSDRFFAERPEGSVSTLKIQRTQQEDSAVYLCASSYRQGLSTEAFFGQGTRLTVV.

The chain links TRBV5-4 to TRBJ1-6, with no clear D. Germline CDR1 and CDR2: SGHNT and YYREEE (reference sequence). This CDR3 comprises 13 residues. The ends were cut back, 1 base at V and 11 bases at J, with 10 bases in the middle. The CDR3 loop is CASSLRGKAPLHF. CDR3 bases: TGTGCCAGCAGCTTGAGAGGGAAGGCACCCCTCCACTTT.

The CDR3 DNA reads TGTGCCAGCAGCGCCAACTGGGGACATGGGGAGACCCAGTACTTC. Amino acid sequence: CASSANWGHGETQYF. J is TRBJ2-5 and V is TRBV9, with a weak D call TRBD1 (6 bases). Deletions cut 3 bases from V and 5 bases from J, with 17 bases between. The CDR3 totals 15 residues. Germline CDR1 reads SGDLS; CDR2 reads YYNGEE.

The J gene is TRBJ2-5, the V gene TRBV2; no reliable D call. The CDR3 runs 13 residues. The germline CDR1 and CDR2 sequences are SNHLY and FYNNEI. Trimming left V 1 base short and J 7 bases short, with 10 bases between. CDR3 residues: CASSEVGVVTQYF. The CDR3 DNA follows: TGTGCCAGCAGTGAAGTAGGAGTCGTGACCCAGTACTTC.

V usage is TRBV7-2 and J usage is TRBJ1-1; 11 nucleotides align to TRBD1. Losses at the gene ends were 3 bases for V and 5 bases for J; bases not matched to a gene: 2. CDR3 length: 14 amino acids. Germline CDR1 reads SGHTA; CDR2 reads FQGNSA. In DNA, the CDR3 is TGTGCCAGCAGCTTCGGGACAGGGGGAACTGAAGCTTTCTTT. As protein: CASSFGTGGTEAFF. Using reference TRBV7-2 and TRBJ1-1 for the parts outside the CDR3, the full variable domain is GAGVSQSPSNKVTEKGKDVELRCDPISGHTALYWYRQSLGQGLEFLIYFQGNSAPDKSGLPSDRFSAERTGGSVSTLTIQRTQQEDSAVYLCASSFGTGGTEAFFGQGTRLTVV.

The CDR3 DNA sequence: TGTGCCACCAGCAGAGTAAGGGGTACTTCCTCTGGGGCCAACGTCCTGACTTTC. Its protein product is CATSRVRGTSSGANVLTF. The chain uses TRBV15 and TRBJ2-6; TRBD1 might be the D (5 bases). The CDR3 covers 18 residues. Germline V gives CDR1 LNHNV, CDR2 YYDKDF (reference sequence). Trimming removed 1 base from V and 0 bases from J, with 13 bases in between. Full variable domain (missing parts from reference TRBV15 and TRBJ2-6): DAMVIQNPRYQVTQFGKPVTLSCSQTLNHNVMYWYQQKSSQAPKLLFHYYDKDFNNEADTPDNFQSRRPNTSFCFLDIRSPGLGDTAMYLCATSRVRGTSSGANVLTFGAGSRLTVL.

The chain employs TRBV19 and TRBJ1-1; no firm D call. Per the germline V gene, CDR1 is LNHDA and CDR2 is SQIVND (reference sequence). The V end lost 8 bases, the J end lost 0 bases, and 19 bases lay between the germline ends. This CDR3 is 16 amino acids long. The CDR3 loop is CASGSTEADMNTEAFF. The CDR3 DNA reads TGTGCCAGTGGGAGTACGGAAGCAGACATGAACACTGAAGCTTTCTTT.

The rearrangement joins TRBV7-9 to TRBJ1-2; the match to TRBD1 covers 8 bases. The CDR3 has 17 amino acids. Germline V gives CDR1 SEHNR, CDR2 FQNEAQ (reference sequence). V gave up 2 bases and J gave up 2 bases; unmatched junction bases: 10. The CDR3 sequence: CASSLSYVTGENYGYTF. The CDR3 DNA sequence: TGTGCCAGCAGCTTAAGTTACGTGACAGGGGAGAACTATGGCTACACCTTC.

About this clone itself: Other DNA sequences in the same sample also yield this CDR3. The chain is built from TRBV3-1 (or the pseudogene TRBV3-2) and TRBJ2-3, with 7 bases fitting TRBD2. Germline values: CDR1 LGHDT, CDR2 YNNKEL (reference sequence). Trimming removed 4 bases from V and 1 base from J; junction bases left unmatched: 2. The CDR3 is made up of 14 amino acids. CDR3 DNA sequence: TGTGCCAGCAGCCTGAGCGGGGGCACAGATACGCAGTATTTT. This codes for CASSLSGGTDTQYF.

This chain uses TRBV6-1 with TRBJ2-7, with 10 bases identical to TRBD2. The CDR3 sequence is 17 residues long. Germline V lookup: CDR1 MNHNS, CDR2 SASEGT. The V segment lost 2 bases and the J segment 3 bases; nucleotides outside the gene matches: 10. The CDR3 protein is CASSESASGGLGYEQYF. CDR3 nucleotides: TGTGCCAGCAGTGAATCGGCTAGCGGGGGCCTCGGCTACGAGCAGTACTTC.

The chain employs TRBV3-1 (or the pseudogene TRBV3-2) and TRBJ1-3; TRBD1 might be the D (5 bases). Germline-derived CDR1 and CDR2 are LGHDT and YNNKEL (reference sequence). This CDR3 has 19 residues. V dropped 1 base and J dropped 8 bases, with 27 bases sitting between them. This CDR3 is CASSQGGGVQVRPDHTIYF. DNA for the CDR3: TGTGCCAGCAGCCAAGGCGGAGGGGTGCAAGTTCGTCCGGATCACACCATATATTTT.

The rearrangement uses TRBV9 and TRBJ2-5, with 10 bases aligning to TRBD2. Germline V gives CDR1 SGDLS, CDR2 YYNGEE. V gave up 2 bases and J gave up 4 bases; unmatched junction bases: 2. The CDR3 sequence is 14 residues long. CDR3 sequence reads: CASSVGLARETQYF. The CDR3 DNA follows: TGTGCCAGCAGCGTGGGACTAGCGCGAGAGACCCAGTACTTC.

The J gene is TRBJ1-6, the V gene TRBV6-5; 10 positions agree with TRBD1. The J segment lost 9 bases and the V segment lost 6 bases, leaving 8 bases of the junction unmatched. CDR1 MNHEY and CDR2 SVGAGI come from the germline V gene. This CDR3 contains 15 residues. CDR3 DNA: TGTGCCAGCAGCCGTTTCGGGACAGGGGTTTCACCCCTCCACTTT. Translation: CASSRFGTGVSPLHF.

The chain recombines TRBV2 with TRBJ1-6; 7 nucleotides match TRBD1. Germline V gene lookup returns CDR1 SNHLY and CDR2 FYNNEI. CDR3 length equals 15 residues. V gave up 1 base and J gave up 13 bases; unmatched junction bases: 10. CDR3 nucleotide sequence: TGTGCCAGCAGTGAAGAGACAGGGCGTAGAACGCCCCTCCACTTT. Translation gives CASSEETGRRTPLHF.

V gene TRBV6-2 or TRBV6-3 combines with J gene TRBJ1-1; D perhaps matches TRBD1 (6 bases). This CDR3 region has 12 residues. The V gene lost 5 bases and the J gene lost 7 bases, with 11 bases spanning the gap. CDR1 and CDR2 (germline): MNHEY, SVGEGT. CDR3 sequence: CASSHGTYEAFF. Here the CDR3 DNA reads TGTGCCAGCAGTCACGGGACATATGAAGCTTTCTTT.

The V call is TRBV15, the J call TRBJ1-1; 11 positions match TRBD1. This CDR3 is built from 15 residues. Trimming took 5 bases from V and 10 from J; bases not matched to a gene: 12. Germline V gives CDR1 LNHNV, CDR2 YYDKDF (reference sequence). CDR3 protein: CATSAGGGQGAGAFF. The CDR3 DNA reads as TGTGCCACCAGCGCCGGAGGAGGACAGGGGGCAGGAGCTTTCTTT.

The V and J genes are TRBV6-5 and TRBJ1-1; D may be TRBD1 (5 bases). V shed 2 bases and J shed 4 bases, with 14 bases lying between them. Germline V gene lookup returns CDR1 MNHEY and CDR2 SVGAGI. The CDR3 runs 15 residues. The CDR3 DNA is TGTGCCAGCAGTTACAACCTAGGGAGGGGCACTGAAGCTTTCTTT. Protein product: CASSYNLGRGTEAFF.